This is a list of T cell receptor beta chains from one sample in a study of cytomegalovirus exposure and HLA in healthy donors. The protocol was immunoSEQ multiplex PCR, while the TCRdb copy is restricted to in-frame clones and leaves out a portion. The sample has about 68,000 clones, about 81% seen once. Sequencing was done on a sample of PBMCs. These receptors were collected from a human donor in good health. Both conserved end residues are part of each CDR3. The D gene is left open where the match is weak. Rows give clone size only sometimes, using once, few, many, or a class for an expanded clone.

d_call	clone_size	v_call	j_call	cdr3_aa	cdr3_nt
TRBD1	.	TRBV6-1	TRBJ1-2	CASSEAGTGYGYTF	TGTGCCAGCAGTGAAGCGGGGACAGGGTATGGCTACACCTTC
.	.	TRBV5-4	TRBJ2-7	CASSLPGDLSYEQYF	TGTGCCAGCAGCTTGCCCGGGGATTTGTCCTACGAGCAGTACTTC
.	few	TRBV5-5	TRBJ2-5	CASSLGPTQETQYF	TGTGCCAGCAGCTTGGGGCCCACCCAAGAGACCCAGTACTTC
.	.	TRBV27	TRBJ1-1	CASSFDRALEAFF	TGTGCCAGCAGTTTTGACAGAGCCCTCGAAGCTTTCTTT
.	.	TRBV6-1	TRBJ2-7	CASSYVTRDYEQYF	TGTGCCAGCAGTTATGTGACTAGAGACTACGAGCAGTACTTC
TRBD2	.	TRBV7-7	TRBJ2-5	CASSLGLGPEAQYF	TGTGCTAGCAGCCTGGGACTAGGGCCAGAGGCCCAGTACTTC
TRBD1	.	TRBV6-1	TRBJ1-2	CASSELSRGAANYGYTF	TGTGCCAGCAGTGAATTGAGCAGGGGGGCCGCTAACTATGGCTACACCTTC
TRBD2	.	TRBV9	TRBJ2-5	CASSVATGSGGAETQYF	TGTGCCAGCAGCGTAGCTACCGGTAGCGGGGGGGCGGAGACCCAGTACTTC
.	.	TRBV4-1	TRBJ2-5	CASSYNGGLETQYF	TGCGCCAGCAGTTACAACGGGGGGCTAGAGACCCAGTACTTC
TRBD1	.	TRBV2	TRBJ1-5	CASRRTGPRSYSNQPQHF	TGTGCCAGCAGGCGGACAGGGCCCCGCTCTTATAGCAATCAGCCCCAGCATTTT
.	.	TRBV27	TRBJ1-5	CASSLSQGNQPQHF	TGTGCCAGCAGTTTATCGCAGGGCAATCAGCCCCAGCATTTT
.	.	TRBV19	TRBJ1-1	CASSPSVLANTEAFF	TGTGCCAGTAGTCCGTCGGTTCTAGCGAACACTGAAGCTTTCTTT
TRBD1	.	TRBV7-2	TRBJ1-5	CASSLQGVSGQPQHF	TGTGCCAGCAGCCTACAGGGGGTTTCGGGTCAGCCCCAGCATTTT
TRBD1	.	TRBV13	TRBJ1-1	CASSWFTGERNTEAFF	TGTGCCAGCAGCTGGTTTACAGGGGAACGGAACACTGAAGCTTTCTTT
.	.	TRBV5-4	TRBJ1-1	CASRRQDNTEAFF	TGTGCCAGCAGACGACAGGATAACACTGAAGCTTTCTTT
TRBD1	.	TRBV5-8	TRBJ2-7	CASSPTRGQGHYEQYF	TGTGCCAGCAGTCCGACCCGGGGACAGGGACACTACGAGCAGTACTTC
.	.	TRBV27	TRBJ1-6	CASSSDRSESPLHF	TGTGCCAGCAGTTCTGACAGGTCGGAGTCACCCCTCCACTTT
.	.	TRBV5-4	TRBJ1-6	CASSQKSGGGSPLHF	TGTGCCAGCAGTCAAAAATCCGGGGGGGGGTCACCCCTCCACTTT
TRBD1	.	TRBV11-2	TRBJ1-1	CASSQGAYTEAFF	TGTGCCAGCAGCCAGGGGGCTTACACTGAAGCTTTCTTT
TRBD1	.	TRBV2	TRBJ2-7	CASSDGQVTYEQYF	TGTGCCAGCAGTGATGGACAGGTCACCTACGAGCAGTACTTC
.	.	TRBV29-1	TRBJ1-3	CSVKIQFSGNTIYF	TGCAGCGTCAAAATACAGTTCTCTGGAAACACCATATATTTT
TRBD1	.	TRBV6-1	TRBJ2-7	CASSDLGQGAGYEQYF	TGTGCCAGCAGTGACCTGGGACAGGGGGCCGGCTACGAGCAGTACTTC
TRBD1	.	TRBV6-6	TRBJ1-5	CAIRQGNQPQHF	TGTGCCATCAGACAGGGGAATCAGCCCCAGCATTTT
.	.	TRBV4-1	TRBJ1-4	CASSQVQPNEKLFF	TGCGCCAGCAGCCAAGTACAGCCCAATGAAAAACTGTTTTTT
TRBD2	.	TRBV10-3	TRBJ2-3	CATSTSGGSTDTQYF	TGTGCCACCAGCACTAGCGGGGGGAGCACAGATACGCAGTATTTT
.	few	TRBV9	TRBJ1-4	CASSVGGRTNEKLFF	TGTGCCAGCAGCGTAGGGGGCCGCACTAATGAAAAACTGTTTTTT
.	few	TRBV6-1	TRBJ2-1	CASSGLGGLDEQFF	TGTGCCAGTAGTGGGCTAGGCGGGTTGGATGAGCAGTTCTTC
.	few	TRBV6-5	TRBJ2-2	CASSFPGTGELFF	TGTGCCAGCAGTTTCCCGGGAACCGGGGAGCTGTTTTTT
TRBD1	.	TRBV7-8	TRBJ1-4	CASSGRTGYRFRDNEKLFF	TGTGCCAGCAGCGGCCGGACAGGGTATAGGTTCCGGGACAATGAAAAACTGTTTTTT
TRBD1	.	TRBV15	TRBJ2-7	CATQTDRSYEQCF	TGTGCCACCCAAACGGACAGGTCCTACGAGCAGTGCTTC
TRBD1	.	TRBV4-3	TRBJ1-5	CATQGADQPQHF	TGCGCCACCCAGGGGGCTGATCAGCCCCAGCATTTT
.	.	TRBV7-6	TRBJ2-5	CASSLGAGVWETQYF	TGTGCCAGCAGCTTAGGGGCAGGGGTGTGGGAGACCCAGTACTTC
.	.	TRBV5-1	TRBJ2-7	CASSLSPGSYEQYF	TGCGCCAGCAGCTTGTCTCCGGGATCCTACGAGCAGTACTTC
.	.	TRBV27	TRBJ1-5	CASSPNPRGGGNQPQHF	TGTGCCAGCAGTCCCAACCCCAGGGGTGGCGGCAATCAGCCCCAGCATTTT
.	.	TRBV12-1	TRBJ1-1	CASRFPDRVNTEAFF	TGTGCCAGCAGATTCCCTGACAGGGTGAACACTGAAGCTTTCTTT
.	.	TRBV6-6	TRBJ1-3	CASSLDSHSGNTIYF	TGTGCCAGCAGCTTGGACAGTCACTCTGGAAACACCATATATTTT
TRBD2	.	TRBV6-1	TRBJ2-7	CASSEAATAGGEVEQYF	TGTGCCAGCAGTGAAGCGGCGACTGCGGGGGGGGAGGTGGAGCAGTACTTC
.	.	TRBV5-6	TRBJ1-5	CASTAWQVNQPQHF	TGTGCCAGCACCGCCTGGCAAGTAAATCAGCCCCAGCATTTT
.	.	TRBV5-6	TRBJ2-7	CASSLGYKGSEQYF	TGTGCCAGCAGCTTGGGATATAAGGGGTCCGAGCAGTACTTC
TRBD1	.	TRBV28	TRBJ2-7	CASSFGAGRQGSYEQYF	TGTGCCAGCAGTTTTGGGGCCGGGAGACAGGGGTCCTACGAGCAGTACTTC
.	.	TRBV27	TRBJ2-1	CASSLNRDFNEQFF	TGTGCCAGCAGTTTAAATCGGGATTTCAATGAGCAGTTCTTC
.	.	TRBV19	TRBJ2-1	CASSIDKSAQGLNEQFF	TGTGCCAGTAGTATAGATAAATCGGCTCAGGGGCTCAATGAGCAGTTCTTC
TRBD1	.	TRBV2	TRBJ1-4	CASSEALLRGGGKLFF	TGTGCCAGCAGTGAAGCGCTTCTAAGAGGGGGCGGCAAACTGTTTTTT